The rows below give T cell receptor beta chains drawn from one sample of a study of technical replicates of blood from a handful of donors. Clones were sequenced by immunoSEQ multiplex PCR, and TCRdb holds only the in-frame ones, with some missing. Here the sample spans under 80,000 clones, about 90% being singletons. Source material: T cells isolated from PBMCs. These receptors originate from a human donor in good health. Some clones in this sample may be carry-over from other donors' samples. Both conserved end residues are part of each CDR3. D genes are given only for firm matches. Clone size appears in some rows only: once, few, many, or a class for an expanded clone.

J gene: TRBJ2-1; D gene: TRBD1; clone size: NA; V gene: TRBV11-3; CDR3 DNA: TGTGCCAGCAGCCCAGGGACAGCCGCAGCTTACAATGAGCAGTTCTTC; CDR3 protein: CASSPGTAAAYNEQFF
J gene: TRBJ1-2; D gene: NA; clone size: NA; V gene: TRBV9; CDR3 DNA: TGTGCCAGCCAGAGGGACTACGGCTACACCTTC; CDR3 protein: CASQRDYGYTF
J gene: TRBJ2-2; D gene: TRBD2; clone size: NA; V gene: TRBV2; CDR3 DNA: TGTGCCAGCAGCCACGAGGGAGGGACCACCGGGGAGCTGTTTTTT; CDR3 protein: CASSHEGGTTGELFF
J gene: TRBJ2-7; D gene: TRBD2; clone size: NA; V gene: TRBV6-5; CDR3 DNA: TGTGCCAGCAGTCCGATAGCGGGAGGGCCCTACGAGCAGTACTTC; CDR3 protein: CASSPIAGGPYEQYF
J gene: TRBJ2-4; D gene: NA; clone size: NA; V gene: TRBV19; CDR3 DNA: TGTGCCAGTAGTATATCCTCGACAGTAGCCAAAAACATTCAGTACTTC; CDR3 protein: CASSISSTVAKNIQYF
J gene: TRBJ2-7; D gene: TRBD2; clone size: NA; V gene: TRBV9; CDR3 DNA: TGTGCCAGCAGCGTAACGGGGGGGGACTCCTACGAGCAGTACTTC; CDR3 protein: CASSVTGGDSYEQYF
J gene: TRBJ2-3; D gene: TRBD2; clone size: NA; V gene: TRBV9; CDR3 DNA: TGTGCCTCAAGCGTAGGAAGGAGGACTAGCGCTACAGATACGCAGTATTTT; CDR3 protein: CASSVGRRTSATDTQYF
J gene: TRBJ1-5; D gene: NA; clone size: NA; V gene: TRBV28; CDR3 DNA: TGTGCCAGCAGTGCATCTCGGACAGCTATCAATCAGCCCCAGCATTTT; CDR3 protein: CASSASRTAINQPQHF
J gene: TRBJ2-7; D gene: NA; clone size: NA; V gene: TRBV27; CDR3 DNA: TGTGCCAGCAGTTTAGGGGGGATGTCCTACGAGCAGTACTTC; CDR3 protein: CASSLGGMSYEQYF
J gene: TRBJ2-1; D gene: TRBD1; clone size: once; V gene: TRBV4-2; CDR3 DNA: TGTGCCAGCAGACCAGACAGGGGACCTTACAATGAGCAGTTCTTC; CDR3 protein: CASRPDRGPYNEQFF
J gene: TRBJ1-3; D gene: TRBD1; clone size: NA; V gene: TRBV9; CDR3 DNA: TGTGCCAGCAGCGACCGGGACAGGGGAGGAAACACCATATATTTT; CDR3 protein: CASSDRDRGGNTIYF
J gene: TRBJ1-1; D gene: NA; clone size: NA; V gene: TRBV19; CDR3 DNA: TGTGCCAGTAGTAGGGGACTACCTGAAGCTTTCTTT; CDR3 protein: CASSRGLPEAFF
J gene: TRBJ2-3; D gene: NA; clone size: NA; V gene: TRBV5-1; CDR3 DNA: TGCGCCAGCAGCCTCAGTCAAGATACGCAGTATTTT; CDR3 protein: CASSLSQDTQYF
J gene: TRBJ2-2; D gene: NA; clone size: NA; V gene: TRBV9; CDR3 DNA: TGTGCCAGCAGCTCTCCATGGGAGGCCTTGAACACCGGGGAGCTGTTTTTT; CDR3 protein: CASSSPWEALNTGELFF
J gene: TRBJ2-7; D gene: NA; clone size: NA; V gene: TRBV28; CDR3 DNA: TGTGCCAGCACGCAGTTCAGGGGATTATACGAGCAGTACTTC; CDR3 protein: CASTQFRGLYEQYF
J gene: TRBJ1-4; D gene: TRBD1; clone size: NA; V gene: TRBV5-7; CDR3 DNA: TGTGCCAGCAGCTGGCAACAGGGGTGGTTCCTAAATGAAAAACTGTTTTTT; CDR3 protein: CASSWQQGWFLNEKLFF
J gene: TRBJ2-1; D gene: NA; clone size: NA; V gene: TRBV27; CDR3 DNA: TGTGCCAGCAGTCCCCGGGTCTCCCACAATGAGCAGTTCTTC; CDR3 protein: CASSPRVSHNEQFF
J gene: TRBJ2-1; D gene: NA; clone size: once; V gene: TRBV29-1; CDR3 DNA: TGCAGCGTTGGGGGCTTAGGGGGAACTTCATTCAATGAGCAGTTCTTC; CDR3 protein: CSVGGLGGTSFNEQFF
J gene: TRBJ2-3; D gene: NA; clone size: NA; V gene: TRBV19; CDR3 DNA: TGTGCCAGTAGTATAGGCATCGGGGAGGGCACAGATACGCAGTATTTT; CDR3 protein: CASSIGIGEGTDTQYF
J gene: TRBJ1-2; D gene: NA; clone size: NA; V gene: TRBV7-2; CDR3 DNA: TGTGCCAGCAGCTTAAGCGGGTTTAGCTATGGCTACACCTTC; CDR3 protein: CASSLSGFSYGYTF
J gene: TRBJ2-1; D gene: NA; clone size: NA; V gene: TRBV7-3; CDR3 DNA: TGTGCCAGCAGCCCAAGCGGGACACACTACAATGAGCAGTTCTTC; CDR3 protein: CASSPSGTHYNEQFF
J gene: TRBJ2-7; D gene: TRBD2; clone size: once; V gene: TRBV2; CDR3 DNA: TGTGCCAGCAATTTAGCGGGACTCTCCTACGAGCAGTACTTC; CDR3 protein: CASNLAGLSYEQYF
J gene: TRBJ2-7; D gene: TRBD2; clone size: NA; V gene: TRBV28; CDR3 DNA: TGTGCCAGCAGTTCCCTCCTAGCGGGAGGTCACGAGCAGTACTTC; CDR3 protein: CASSSLLAGGHEQYF
J gene: TRBJ2-1; D gene: TRBD2; clone size: once; V gene: TRBV25-1; CDR3 DNA: TGTGCCAGCAGTGAACTAGGTAGCGGGAGCTTTACTGAGCAGTTCTTC; CDR3 protein: CASSELGSGSFTEQFF
J gene: TRBJ2-1; D gene: TRBD1; clone size: NA; V gene: TRBV5-4; CDR3 DNA: TGTGCCAGCAGCAAGGGGACAGGAGGGCACAATGAGCAGTTCTTC; CDR3 protein: CASSKGTGGHNEQFF
J gene: TRBJ2-3; D gene: TRBD2; clone size: NA; V gene: TRBV5-6; CDR3 DNA: TGTGCCAGCAGCTTGCCGAAGACTAGCTTAGGGGGCACAGATACGCAGTATTTT; CDR3 protein: CASSLPKTSLGGTDTQYF
J gene: TRBJ2-7; D gene: NA; clone size: NA; V gene: TRBV10-3; CDR3 DNA: TGTGCCATCGGCCTCACGACTAAGTACTTC; CDR3 protein: CAIGLTTKYF
J gene: TRBJ1-2; D gene: TRBD1; clone size: NA; V gene: TRBV29-1; CDR3 DNA: TGCAGCGTTGGAGACAGGGCGGACTATGGCTACACCTTC; CDR3 protein: CSVGDRADYGYTF